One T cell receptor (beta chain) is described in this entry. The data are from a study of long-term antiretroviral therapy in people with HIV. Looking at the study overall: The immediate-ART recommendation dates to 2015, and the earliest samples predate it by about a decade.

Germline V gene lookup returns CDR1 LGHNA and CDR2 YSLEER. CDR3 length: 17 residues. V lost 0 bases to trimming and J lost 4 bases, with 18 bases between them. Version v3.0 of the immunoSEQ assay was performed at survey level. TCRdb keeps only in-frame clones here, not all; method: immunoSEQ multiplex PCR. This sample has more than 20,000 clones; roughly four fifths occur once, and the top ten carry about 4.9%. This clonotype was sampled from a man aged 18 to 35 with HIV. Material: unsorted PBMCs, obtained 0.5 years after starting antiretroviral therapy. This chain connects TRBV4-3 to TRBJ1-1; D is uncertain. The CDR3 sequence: CASSQDSSGPAGTEAFF. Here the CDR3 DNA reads TGCGCCAGCAGCCAAGATTCGTCTGGCCCGGCTGGCACTGAAGCTTTCTTT.